The rows below give T cell receptor beta chains drawn from one sample of a study of blood T cell repertoires in COVID-19. The repertoire was sequenced with immunoSEQ multiplex PCR; TCRdb's copy has only in-frame clones and lacks some. Among around 150,000 clones listed, around 84% were seen once. The sequenced material came from peripheral blood. The receptors come from a man in his thirties or forties with COVID-19, enrolled during active disease. CDR3s include the opening cysteine and the closing phenylalanine or tryptophan. The order of the fields is J gene, D gene, V gene, clone size, CDR3 length, CDR3 protein, CDR3 DNA. The D gene is left open where the match is weak. The size field is filled for only some rows; it gives once, few, many or a size class.

TRBJ2-5,.,TRBV7-3,once,15,CASSLTYGSLETQYF,TGTGCCAGCAGCTTAACGTATGGCTCCCTAGAGACCCAGTACTTC
TRBJ2-7,TRBD2,TRBV19,.,13,CASSPGLANEQYF,TGTGCCAGTAGTCCGGGACTAGCTAACGAGCAGTACTTC
TRBJ1-6,.,TRBV14,.,15,CASSQDRVPNSPLHF,TGTGCCAGCAGCCAAGACAGGGTCCCGAACTCACCCCTCCACTTT
TRBJ2-7,.,TRBV10-3,.,12,CAISPTVYEQYF,TGTGCCATCAGCCCGACTGTCTACGAGCAGTACTTC
TRBJ2-2,TRBD1,TRBV7-2,.,15,CASSPRTGNTGELFF,TGTGCCAGCAGCCCGCGGACAGGGAACACCGGGGAGCTGTTTTTT
TRBJ1-6,TRBD1,TRBV27,once,14,CASLRQGGNSPLHF,TGTGCCAGCCTTAGACAGGGCGGGAATTCACCCCTCCACTTT
TRBJ2-7,TRBD2,TRBV3-1/TRBV3-2,.,18,CASSQDLFLTGGFCEQYF,TGTGCCAGCAGCCAAGATTTGTTTTTAACGGGAGGGTTTTGCGAGCAGTACTTC
TRBJ1-2,.,TRBV11-1,.,16,CASSPRDNTDFYGYTF,TGTGCCAGCAGCCCCAGGGACAACACAGATTTCTATGGCTACACCTTC
TRBJ2-5,.,TRBV7-2,.,13,CASSLNSQETQYF,TGTGCCAGCAGCTTAAACAGTCAAGAGACCCAGTACTTC
TRBJ1-2,.,TRBV4-1,.,17,CASSQGIGQDTNYGYTF,TGCGCCAGCAGCCAAGGAATCGGGCAGGACACTAACTATGGCTACACCTTC
TRBJ2-5,.,TRBV11-2,.,15,CASSLAGNFQETQYF,TGTGCCAGCAGCTTAGCCGGGAACTTCCAAGAGACCCAGTACTTC
TRBJ1-4,.,TRBV28,.,16,CASSPWESSTNEKLFF,TGTGCCAGCAGTCCCTGGGAGAGTTCAACTAATGAAAAACTGTTTTTT